This TCR beta chain was identified in a study of blood T cell repertoires in COVID-19 (dated by TCRdb to about 2020). The study in broad terms: Collaborator samples came from the United States, Italy and Spain and covered acute and convalescent phases of COVID-19. The repertoires were made available in a free public database intended to serve as a resource for research on the immune response to SARS-CoV-2. A de-identified subject ID, COVID-19 status, age in years and sex were almost always included in the sample metadata. The samples were drawn from two sources: the first 160 participants of the ongoing ImmuneRACE study, and 950 to 1,500 subjects contributed by 6 global collaborators. Where HLA class I and class II types were available, the types were taken from metadata supplied by the sample provider, not from assay-based typing. Subjects who had been exposed to COVID-19, were actively infected with it, or had recovered from it provided the deeply sampled blood TCRbeta repertoires that made up the dataset. The prospective study material was composed of cDNA or gDNA derived from T cells, B-cell-depleted T cells, or PBMCs.

TCRbeta CDR3 regions were amplified from genomic DNA by means of the immunoSEQ Assay, a bias-controlled multiplex PCR. The original methods were these. Nucleated cell counts per sample were estimated from amplification of reference gene primers within the assay. To quantify the absolute abundance of each unique TCRbeta CDR3 rearrangement, sequence reads were collapsed and filtered. For each sample, productive Simpson clonality was calculated as the square root of Simpson's diversity index across productive rearrangements. Not all clones reach the TCRdb copy of this immuneACCESS table, which keeps in-frame sequences only. Checked studies attribute under half of the gap to unresolved V genes and leave the rest unexplained. The D gene and trimming were derived from the DNA, and the V and J assignments and clone size from that table. The sample data list about 160,000 clones, and roughly 80% of these were observed just once. The ten biggest clones cover approximately 14% of the sample.

Collaborating institutions collected whole blood in K2EDTA tubes following their own protocols. For TCRbeta analysis, collaborators shipped samples as frozen whole blood, isolated PBMCs, or DNA extracted from either of those sample types. Counted from cysteine to phenylalanine, this CDR3 has 15 amino acids. The sequence is cut down to CDR3 DNA, 45 bases in frame from base 1. Taken from the germline V gene, the CDR1 and CDR2 loops are SGHRS and YFSETQ. V ends up 3 bases short and J 2 bases short, with an unmatched junction base count of 6. In regard to this clone: It has no known antigen specificity. No quality values exist for individual bases; no much larger clone is one base distant.

Overall study results and their limits: The amount of clinical and demographic metadata varied by source and participant and was provided uncurated.

Sequenced material: peripheral blood. The chain uses TRBV5-1 and TRBJ1-2; TRBD1 lines up with 8 middle nucleotides. The sequence came from a woman at least 80 years old with acute or convalescent COVID-19. The nucleotide sequence is given as TGCGCCAGCAGCTGGACGACAGGGGAGAACTATGGCTACACCTTC. It encodes CASSWTTGENYGYTF.